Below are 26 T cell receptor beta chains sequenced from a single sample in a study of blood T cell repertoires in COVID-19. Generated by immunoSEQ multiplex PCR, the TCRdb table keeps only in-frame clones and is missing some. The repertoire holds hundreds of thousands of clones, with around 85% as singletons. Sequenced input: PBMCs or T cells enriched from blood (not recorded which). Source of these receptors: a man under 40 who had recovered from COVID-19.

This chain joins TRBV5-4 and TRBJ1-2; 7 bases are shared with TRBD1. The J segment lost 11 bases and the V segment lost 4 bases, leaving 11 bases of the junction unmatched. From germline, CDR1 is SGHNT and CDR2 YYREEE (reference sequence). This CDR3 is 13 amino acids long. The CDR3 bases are TGTGCCAGCAGCCGACCCGGGACAGAGTTTTACACCTTC. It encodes CASSRPGTEFYTF. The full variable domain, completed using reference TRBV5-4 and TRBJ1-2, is ETGVTQSPTHLIKTRGQQVTLRCSSQSGHNTVSWYQQALGQGPQFIFQYYREEENGRGNFPPRFSGLQFPNYSSELNVNALELDDSALYLCASSRPGTEFYTFGSGTRLTVV.

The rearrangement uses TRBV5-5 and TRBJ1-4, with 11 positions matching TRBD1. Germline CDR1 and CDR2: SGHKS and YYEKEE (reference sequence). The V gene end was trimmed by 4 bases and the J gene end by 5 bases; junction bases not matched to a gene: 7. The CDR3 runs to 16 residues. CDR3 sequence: CASSPTWDRGNEKLFF. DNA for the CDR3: TGTGCCAGCAGCCCCACCTGGGACAGGGGGAATGAAAAACTGTTTTTT.

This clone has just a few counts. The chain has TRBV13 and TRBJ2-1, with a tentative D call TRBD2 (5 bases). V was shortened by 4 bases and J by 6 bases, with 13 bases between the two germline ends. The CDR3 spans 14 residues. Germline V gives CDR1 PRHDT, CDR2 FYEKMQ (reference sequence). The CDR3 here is CASSYYRGSNEQFF. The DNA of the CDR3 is TGTGCCAGCAGCTACTACCGGGGTAGCAATGAGCAGTTCTTC.

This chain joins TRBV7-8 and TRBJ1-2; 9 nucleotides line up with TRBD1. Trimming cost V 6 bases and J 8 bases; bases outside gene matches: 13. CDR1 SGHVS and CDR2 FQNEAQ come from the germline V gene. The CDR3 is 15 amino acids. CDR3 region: CASRALTGTGPGYTF. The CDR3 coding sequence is TGTGCCAGCAGGGCCCTCACCGGGACAGGGCCCGGCTACACCTTC. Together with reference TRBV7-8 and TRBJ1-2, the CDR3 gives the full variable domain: GAGVSQSPRYKVAKRGQDVALRCDPISGHVSLFWYQQALGQGPEFLTYFQNEAQLDKSGLPSDRFFAERPEGSVSTLKIQRTQQEDSAVYLCASRALTGTGPGYTFGSGTRLTVV.

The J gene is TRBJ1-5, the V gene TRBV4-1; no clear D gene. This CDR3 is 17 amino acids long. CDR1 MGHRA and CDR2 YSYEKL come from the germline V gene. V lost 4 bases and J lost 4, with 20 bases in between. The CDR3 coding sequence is TGCGCCAGCAGCCGACTCCAAGGCCGAGGCCCGAATCAGCCCCAGCATTTT. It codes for CASSRLQGRGPNQPQHF.

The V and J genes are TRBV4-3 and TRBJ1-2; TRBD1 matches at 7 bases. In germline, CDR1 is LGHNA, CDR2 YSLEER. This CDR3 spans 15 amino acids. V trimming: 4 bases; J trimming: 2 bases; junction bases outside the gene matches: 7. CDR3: CASSPGQGGNYGYTF. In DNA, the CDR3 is TGCGCCAGCAGCCCGGGGCAAGGGGGCAACTATGGCTACACCTTC.

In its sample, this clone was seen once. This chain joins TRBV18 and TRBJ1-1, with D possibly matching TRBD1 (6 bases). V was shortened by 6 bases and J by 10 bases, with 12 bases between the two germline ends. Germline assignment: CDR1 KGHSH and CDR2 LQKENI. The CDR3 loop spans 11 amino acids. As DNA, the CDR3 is TGTGCCAGCTCTCCTACAGGGACAGCTTTCTTT. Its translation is CASSPTGTAFF.

CDR3 in DNA: TGTGCCAGCAGCCAAGCGTCTCGGGGGGGCAGGGAGACCCAGTACTTC. This gives the protein CASSQASRGGRETQYF. This sequence joins TRBV3-1 (or the pseudogene TRBV3-2) and TRBJ2-5, with 8 bases identical to TRBD2. This CDR3 is built from 16 residues. V lost 1 base to trimming and J lost 5 bases; unmatched junction nucleotides: 9. Germline V gene lookup returns CDR1 LGHDT and CDR2 YNNKEL (reference sequence).

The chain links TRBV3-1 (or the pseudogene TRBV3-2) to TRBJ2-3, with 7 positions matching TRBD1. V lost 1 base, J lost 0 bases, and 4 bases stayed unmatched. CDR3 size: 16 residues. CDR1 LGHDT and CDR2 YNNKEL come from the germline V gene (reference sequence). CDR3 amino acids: CASSQAIRGSTDTQYF. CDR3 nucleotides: TGTGCCAGCAGCCAAGCGATCAGGGGGAGCACAGATACGCAGTATTTT.

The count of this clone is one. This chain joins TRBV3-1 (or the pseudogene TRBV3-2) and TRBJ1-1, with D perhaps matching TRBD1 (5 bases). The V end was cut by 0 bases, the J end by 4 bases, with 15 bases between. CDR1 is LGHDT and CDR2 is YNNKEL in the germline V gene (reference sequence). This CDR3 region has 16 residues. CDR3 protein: CASSQDLGGMTTEAFF. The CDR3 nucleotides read TGTGCCAGCAGCCAAGATCTGGGGGGAATGACCACTGAAGCTTTCTTT.

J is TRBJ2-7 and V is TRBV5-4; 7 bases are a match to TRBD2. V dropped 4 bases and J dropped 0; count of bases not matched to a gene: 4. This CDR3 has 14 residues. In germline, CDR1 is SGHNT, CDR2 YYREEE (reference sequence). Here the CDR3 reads CASSRGGRSYEQYF. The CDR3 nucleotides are TGTGCCAGCAGCCGCGGGGGTCGCTCCTACGAGCAGTACTTC.

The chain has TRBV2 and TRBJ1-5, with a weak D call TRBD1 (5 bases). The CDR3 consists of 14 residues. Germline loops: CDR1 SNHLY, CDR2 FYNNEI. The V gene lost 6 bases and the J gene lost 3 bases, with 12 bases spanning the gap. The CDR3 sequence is CASRADRFNQPQHF. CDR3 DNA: TGTGCCAGCAGAGCAGACAGATTCAATCAGCCCCAGCATTTT.

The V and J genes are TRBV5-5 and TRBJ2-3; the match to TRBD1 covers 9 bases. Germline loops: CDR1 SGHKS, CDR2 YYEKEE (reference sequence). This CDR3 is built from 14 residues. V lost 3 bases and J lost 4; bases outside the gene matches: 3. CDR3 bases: TGTGCCAGCAGCTGGGACAGGGCCTCAGATACGCAGTATTTT. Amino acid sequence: CASSWDRASDTQYF.

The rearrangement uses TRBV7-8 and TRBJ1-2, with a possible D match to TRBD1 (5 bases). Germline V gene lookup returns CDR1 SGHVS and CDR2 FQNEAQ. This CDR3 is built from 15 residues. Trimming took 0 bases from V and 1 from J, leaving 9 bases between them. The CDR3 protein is CASSLAGALNYGYTF. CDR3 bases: TGTGCCAGCAGCTTAGCTGGGGCCCTTAACTATGGCTACACCTTC.

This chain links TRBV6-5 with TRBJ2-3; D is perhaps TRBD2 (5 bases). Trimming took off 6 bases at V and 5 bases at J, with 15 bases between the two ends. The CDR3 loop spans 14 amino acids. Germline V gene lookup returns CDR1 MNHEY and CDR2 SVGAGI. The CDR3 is CASRHRGLGDTQYF. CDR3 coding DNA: TGTGCCAGCAGGCACAGAGGGTTAGGAGATACGCAGTATTTT.

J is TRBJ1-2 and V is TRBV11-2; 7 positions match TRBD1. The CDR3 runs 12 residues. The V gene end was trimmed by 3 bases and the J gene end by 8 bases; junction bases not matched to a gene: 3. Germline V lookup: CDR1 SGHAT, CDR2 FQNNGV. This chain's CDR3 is CASSFTGAGYTF. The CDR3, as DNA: TGTGCCAGCAGCTTTACAGGGGCGGGCTACACCTTC.

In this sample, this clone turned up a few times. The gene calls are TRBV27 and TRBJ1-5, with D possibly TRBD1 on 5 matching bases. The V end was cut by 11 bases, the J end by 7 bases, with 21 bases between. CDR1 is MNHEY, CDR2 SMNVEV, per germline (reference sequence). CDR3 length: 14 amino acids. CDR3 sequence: CASNPRWGGQPQHF. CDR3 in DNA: TGTGCCTCCAACCCCAGATGGGGCGGCCAGCCCCAGCATTTT.

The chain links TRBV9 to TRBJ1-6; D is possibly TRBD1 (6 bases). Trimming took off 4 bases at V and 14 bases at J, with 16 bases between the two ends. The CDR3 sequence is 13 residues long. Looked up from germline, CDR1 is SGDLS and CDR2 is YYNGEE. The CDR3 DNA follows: TGTGCCAGCAGCCCCGAAGGGGGTCGCACCCTCCACTTT. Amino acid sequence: CASSPEGGRTLHF.

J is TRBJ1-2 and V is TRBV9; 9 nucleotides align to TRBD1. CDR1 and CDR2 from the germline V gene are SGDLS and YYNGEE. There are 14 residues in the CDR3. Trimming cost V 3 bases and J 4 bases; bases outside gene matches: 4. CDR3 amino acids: CASSGRTGVYGYTF. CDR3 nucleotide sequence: TGTGCCAGCAGCGGACGGACAGGGGTCTATGGCTACACCTTC.

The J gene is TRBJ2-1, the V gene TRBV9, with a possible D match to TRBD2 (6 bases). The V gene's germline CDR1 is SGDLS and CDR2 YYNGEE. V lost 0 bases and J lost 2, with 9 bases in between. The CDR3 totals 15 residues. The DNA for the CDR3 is TGTGCCAGCAGCGTAGACGGGAGAACCTACAATGAGCAGTTCTTC. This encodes CASSVDGRTYNEQFF.

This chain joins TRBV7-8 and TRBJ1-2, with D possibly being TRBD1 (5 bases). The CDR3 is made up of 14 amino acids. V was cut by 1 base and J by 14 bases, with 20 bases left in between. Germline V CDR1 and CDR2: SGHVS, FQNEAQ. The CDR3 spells CASSLGGDSLKATF. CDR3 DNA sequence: TGTGCCAGCAGCTTAGGAGGCGACAGCTTGAAAGCTACCTTC.

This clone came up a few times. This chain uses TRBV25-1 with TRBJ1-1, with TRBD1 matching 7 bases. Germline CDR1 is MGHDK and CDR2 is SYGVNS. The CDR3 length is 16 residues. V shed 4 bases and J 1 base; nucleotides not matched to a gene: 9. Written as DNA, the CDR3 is TGTGCCAGCAGTGCGATGACAGGGTTGAAGAACACTGAAGCTTTCTTT. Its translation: CASSAMTGLKNTEAFF.

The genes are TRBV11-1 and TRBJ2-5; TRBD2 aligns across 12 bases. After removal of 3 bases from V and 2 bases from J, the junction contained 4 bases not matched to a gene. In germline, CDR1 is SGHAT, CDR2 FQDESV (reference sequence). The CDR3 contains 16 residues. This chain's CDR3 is CASSFWLAGGQETQYF. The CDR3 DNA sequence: TGTGCCAGCAGCTTCTGGCTAGCGGGGGGGCAAGAGACCCAGTACTTC.

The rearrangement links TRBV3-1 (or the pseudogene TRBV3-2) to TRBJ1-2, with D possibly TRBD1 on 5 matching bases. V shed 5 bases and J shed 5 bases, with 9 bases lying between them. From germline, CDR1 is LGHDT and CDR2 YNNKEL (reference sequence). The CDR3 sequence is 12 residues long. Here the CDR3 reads CASSGGLYGYTF. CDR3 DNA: TGTGCCAGCAGCGGGGGGTTATATGGCTACACCTTC.

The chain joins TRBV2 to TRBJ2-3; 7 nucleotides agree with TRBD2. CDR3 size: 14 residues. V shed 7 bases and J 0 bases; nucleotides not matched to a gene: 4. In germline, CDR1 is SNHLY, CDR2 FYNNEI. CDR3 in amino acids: CASMGGGSTDTQYF. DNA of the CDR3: TGTGCCAGCATGGGCGGGGGTAGCACAGATACGCAGTATTTT.

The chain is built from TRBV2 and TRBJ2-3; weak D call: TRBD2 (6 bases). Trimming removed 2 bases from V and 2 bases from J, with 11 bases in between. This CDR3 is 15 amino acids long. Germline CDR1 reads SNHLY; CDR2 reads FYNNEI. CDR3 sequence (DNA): TGTGCCAGCAGTGAAAACGGGAGAGACACAGATACGCAGTATTTT. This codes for CASSENGRDTDTQYF.